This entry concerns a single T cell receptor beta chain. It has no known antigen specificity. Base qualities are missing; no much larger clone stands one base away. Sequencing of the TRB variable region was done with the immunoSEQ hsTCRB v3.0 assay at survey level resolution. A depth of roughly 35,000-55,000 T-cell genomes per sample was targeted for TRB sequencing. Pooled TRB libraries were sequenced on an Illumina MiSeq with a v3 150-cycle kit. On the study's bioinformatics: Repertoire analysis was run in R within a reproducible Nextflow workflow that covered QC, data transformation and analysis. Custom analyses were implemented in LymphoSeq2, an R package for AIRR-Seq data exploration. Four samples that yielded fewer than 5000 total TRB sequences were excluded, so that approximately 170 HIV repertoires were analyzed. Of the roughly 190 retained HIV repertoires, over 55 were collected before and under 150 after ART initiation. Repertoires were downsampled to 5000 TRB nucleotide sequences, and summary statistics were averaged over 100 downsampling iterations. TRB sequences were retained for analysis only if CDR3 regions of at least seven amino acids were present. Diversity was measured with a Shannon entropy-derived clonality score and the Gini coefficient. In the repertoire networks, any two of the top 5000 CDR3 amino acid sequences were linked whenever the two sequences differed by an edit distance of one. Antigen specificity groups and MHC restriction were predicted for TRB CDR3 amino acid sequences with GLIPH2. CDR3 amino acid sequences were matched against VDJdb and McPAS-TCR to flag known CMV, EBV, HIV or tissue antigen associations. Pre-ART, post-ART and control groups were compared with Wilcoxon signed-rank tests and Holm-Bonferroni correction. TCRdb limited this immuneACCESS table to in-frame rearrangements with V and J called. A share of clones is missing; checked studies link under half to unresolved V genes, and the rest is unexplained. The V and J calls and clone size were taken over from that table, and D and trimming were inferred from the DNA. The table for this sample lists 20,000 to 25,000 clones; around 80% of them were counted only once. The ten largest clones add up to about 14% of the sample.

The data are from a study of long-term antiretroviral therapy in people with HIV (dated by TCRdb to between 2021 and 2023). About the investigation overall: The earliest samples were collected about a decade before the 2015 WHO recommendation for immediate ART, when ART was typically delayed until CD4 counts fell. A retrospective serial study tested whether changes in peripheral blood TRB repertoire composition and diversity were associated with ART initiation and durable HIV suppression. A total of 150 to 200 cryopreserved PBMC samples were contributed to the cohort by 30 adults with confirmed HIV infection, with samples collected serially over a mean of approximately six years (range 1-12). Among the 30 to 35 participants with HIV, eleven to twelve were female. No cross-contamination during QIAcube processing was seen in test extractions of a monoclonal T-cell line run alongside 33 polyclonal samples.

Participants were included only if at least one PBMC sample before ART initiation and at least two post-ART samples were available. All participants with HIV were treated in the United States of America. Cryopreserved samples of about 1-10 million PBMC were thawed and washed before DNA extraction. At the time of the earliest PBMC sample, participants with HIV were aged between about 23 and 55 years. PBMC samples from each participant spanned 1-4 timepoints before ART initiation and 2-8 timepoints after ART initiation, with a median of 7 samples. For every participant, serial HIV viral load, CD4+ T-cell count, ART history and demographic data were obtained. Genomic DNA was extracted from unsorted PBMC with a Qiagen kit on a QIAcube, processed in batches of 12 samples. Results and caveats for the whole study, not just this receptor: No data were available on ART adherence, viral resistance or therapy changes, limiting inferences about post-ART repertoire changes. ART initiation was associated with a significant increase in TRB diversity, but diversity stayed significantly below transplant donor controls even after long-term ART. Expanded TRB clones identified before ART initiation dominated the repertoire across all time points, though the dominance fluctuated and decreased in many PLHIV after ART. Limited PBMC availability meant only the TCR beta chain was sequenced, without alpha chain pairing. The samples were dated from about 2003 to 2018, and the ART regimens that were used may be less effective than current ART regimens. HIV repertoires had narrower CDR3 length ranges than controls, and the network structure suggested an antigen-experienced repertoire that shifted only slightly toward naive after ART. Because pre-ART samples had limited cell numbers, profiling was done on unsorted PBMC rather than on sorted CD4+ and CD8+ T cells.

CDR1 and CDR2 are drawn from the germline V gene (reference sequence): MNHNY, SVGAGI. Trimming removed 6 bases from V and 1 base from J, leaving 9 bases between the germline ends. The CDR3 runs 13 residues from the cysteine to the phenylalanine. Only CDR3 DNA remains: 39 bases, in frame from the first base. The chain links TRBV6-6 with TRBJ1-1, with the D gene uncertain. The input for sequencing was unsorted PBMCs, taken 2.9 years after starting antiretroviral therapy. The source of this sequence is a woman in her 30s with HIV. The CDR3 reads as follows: CASRPPGNTEAFF. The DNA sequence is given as TGTGCCAGCAGGCCCCCCGGGAACACTGAAGCTTTCTTT.